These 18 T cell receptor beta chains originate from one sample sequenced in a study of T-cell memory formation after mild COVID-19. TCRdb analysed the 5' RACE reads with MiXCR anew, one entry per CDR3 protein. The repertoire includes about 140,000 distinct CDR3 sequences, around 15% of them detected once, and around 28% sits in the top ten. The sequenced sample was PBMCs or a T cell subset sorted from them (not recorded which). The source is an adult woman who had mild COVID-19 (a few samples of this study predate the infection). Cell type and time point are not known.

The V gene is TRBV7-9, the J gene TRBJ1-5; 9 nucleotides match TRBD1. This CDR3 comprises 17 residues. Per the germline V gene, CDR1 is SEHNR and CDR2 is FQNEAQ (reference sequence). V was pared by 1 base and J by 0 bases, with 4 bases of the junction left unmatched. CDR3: CASSLEGQGSSNQPQHF. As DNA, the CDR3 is TGTGCCAGCAGCTTAGAAGGACAGGGGAGTAGCAATCAGCCCCAGCATTTT.

The CDR3 reads CASSTTATDTQYF. The DNA of the CDR3 is TGTGCCAGCAGCACGACAGCCACAGATACGCAGTATTTT. The chain recombines TRBV16 with TRBJ2-3; D might be TRBD1 (5 bases). Germline V gene sequence: CDR1 KGHSY, CDR2 FQNENV. There are 13 residues in the CDR3. The V end was cut by 5 bases, the J end by 2 bases, with 8 bases between.

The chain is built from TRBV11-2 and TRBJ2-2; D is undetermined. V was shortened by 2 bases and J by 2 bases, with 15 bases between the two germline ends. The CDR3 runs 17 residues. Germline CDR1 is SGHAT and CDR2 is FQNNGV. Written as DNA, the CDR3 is TGTGCCAGCAGCTTAAGGGTAACGGCACCAAACACCGGGGAGCTGTTTTTT. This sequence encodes CASSLRVTAPNTGELFF.

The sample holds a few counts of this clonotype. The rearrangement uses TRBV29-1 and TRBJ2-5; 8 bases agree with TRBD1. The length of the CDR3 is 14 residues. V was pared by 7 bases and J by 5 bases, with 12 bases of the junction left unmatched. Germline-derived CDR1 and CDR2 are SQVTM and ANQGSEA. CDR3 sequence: CSAEDRADTETQYF. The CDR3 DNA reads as TGCAGCGCCGAGGACAGGGCAGACACGGAGACCCAGTACTTC.

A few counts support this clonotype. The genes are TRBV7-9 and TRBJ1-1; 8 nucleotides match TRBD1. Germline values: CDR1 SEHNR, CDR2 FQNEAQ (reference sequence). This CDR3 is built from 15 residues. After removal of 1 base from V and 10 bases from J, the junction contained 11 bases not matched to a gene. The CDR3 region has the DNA TGTGCCAGCAGCTTAGTACCTTCCGGACAGGGTTTAGCTTTCTTT. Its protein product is CASSLVPSGQGLAFF.

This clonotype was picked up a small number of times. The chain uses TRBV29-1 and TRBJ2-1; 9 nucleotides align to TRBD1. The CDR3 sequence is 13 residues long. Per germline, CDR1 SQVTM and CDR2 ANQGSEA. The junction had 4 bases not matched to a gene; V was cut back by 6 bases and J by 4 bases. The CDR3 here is CSVAGTGYNEQFF. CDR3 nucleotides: TGCAGCGTAGCCGGGACAGGGTACAATGAGCAGTTCTTC.

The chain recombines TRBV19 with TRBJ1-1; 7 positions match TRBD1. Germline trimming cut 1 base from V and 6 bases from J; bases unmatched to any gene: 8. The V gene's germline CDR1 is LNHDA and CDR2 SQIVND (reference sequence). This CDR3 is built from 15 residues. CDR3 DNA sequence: TGTGCCAGTAGTATAGGATCAGGGGGGCTGGCTGAAGCTTTCTTT. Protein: CASSIGSGGLAEAFF.

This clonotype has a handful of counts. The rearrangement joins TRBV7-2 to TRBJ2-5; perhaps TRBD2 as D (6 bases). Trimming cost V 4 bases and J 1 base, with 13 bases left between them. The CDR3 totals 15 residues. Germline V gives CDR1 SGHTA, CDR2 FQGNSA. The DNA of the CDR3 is TGTGCCAGCAGCTCCCCGGGTAGCGGCCAAGAGACCCAGTACTTC. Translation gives CASSSPGSGQETQYF.

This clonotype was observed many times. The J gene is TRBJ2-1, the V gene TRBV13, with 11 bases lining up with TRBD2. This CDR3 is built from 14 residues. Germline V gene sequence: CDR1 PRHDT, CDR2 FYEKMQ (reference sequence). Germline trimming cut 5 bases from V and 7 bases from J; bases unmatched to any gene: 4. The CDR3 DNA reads TGTGCCAGCAGCCCTCGGACTAGCGGGAATGAGCAGTTCTTC. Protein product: CASSPRTSGNEQFF.

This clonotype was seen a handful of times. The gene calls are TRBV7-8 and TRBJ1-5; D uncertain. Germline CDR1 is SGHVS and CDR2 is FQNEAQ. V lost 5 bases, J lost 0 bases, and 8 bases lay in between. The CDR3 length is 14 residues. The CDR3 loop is CASSRSDSNQPQHF. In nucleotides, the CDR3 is TGTGCCAGCAGCCGCTCAGATAGCAATCAGCCCCAGCATTTT.

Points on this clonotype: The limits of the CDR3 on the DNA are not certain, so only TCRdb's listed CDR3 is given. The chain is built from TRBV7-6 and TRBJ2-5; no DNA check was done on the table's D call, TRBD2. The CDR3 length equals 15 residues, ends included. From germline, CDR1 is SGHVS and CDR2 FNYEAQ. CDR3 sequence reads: CASSFGNGLQETQYF.

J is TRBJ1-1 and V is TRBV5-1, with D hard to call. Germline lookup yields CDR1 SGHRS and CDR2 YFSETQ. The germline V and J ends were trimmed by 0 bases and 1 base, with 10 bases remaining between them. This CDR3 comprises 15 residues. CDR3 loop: CASSLVGVGNTEAFF. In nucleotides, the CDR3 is TGCGCCAGCAGCTTGGTCGGGGTCGGGAACACTGAAGCTTTCTTT.

The CDR3 DNA is TGTGCCAGCAGTTTCAGCGGGAGGGCCGGTCAAGTGGGTGAGCAGTTCTTC. This codes for CASSFSGRAGQVGEQFF. This sequence joins TRBV12-3 or TRBV12-4 and TRBJ2-1; 10 bases agree with TRBD2. The V gene end was trimmed by 3 bases and the J gene end by 9 bases; junction bases not matched to a gene: 14. The CDR3 is 17 amino acids.

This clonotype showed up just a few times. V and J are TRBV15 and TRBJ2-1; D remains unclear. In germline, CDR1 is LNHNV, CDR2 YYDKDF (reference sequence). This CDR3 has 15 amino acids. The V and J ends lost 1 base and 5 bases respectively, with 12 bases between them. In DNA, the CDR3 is TGTGCCACCAGCAGAGCGTCTAGTGGCCACAATGAGCAGTTCTTC. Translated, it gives CATSRASSGHNEQFF.

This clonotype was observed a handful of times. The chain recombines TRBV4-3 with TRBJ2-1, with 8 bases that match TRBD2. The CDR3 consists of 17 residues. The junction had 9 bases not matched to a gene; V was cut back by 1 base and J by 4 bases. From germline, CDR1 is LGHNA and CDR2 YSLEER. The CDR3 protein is CASSQVGASGPYNEQFF. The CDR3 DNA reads TGCGCCAGCAGCCAAGTTGGGGCTAGCGGGCCATACAATGAGCAGTTCTTC.

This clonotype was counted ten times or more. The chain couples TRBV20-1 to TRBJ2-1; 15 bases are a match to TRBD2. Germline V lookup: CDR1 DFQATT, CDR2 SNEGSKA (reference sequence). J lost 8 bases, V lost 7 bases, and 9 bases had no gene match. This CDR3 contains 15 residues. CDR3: CSGLGTSGGYDEQFF. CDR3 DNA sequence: TGCAGTGGACTCGGGACTAGCGGGGGGTACGATGAGCAGTTCTTC.

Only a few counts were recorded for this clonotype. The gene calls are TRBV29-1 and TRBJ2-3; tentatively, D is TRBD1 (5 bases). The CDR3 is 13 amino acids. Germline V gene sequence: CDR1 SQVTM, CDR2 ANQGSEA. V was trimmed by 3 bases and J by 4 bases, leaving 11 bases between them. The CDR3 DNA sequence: TGCAGCGTTGACGGGCTACAGGCAGATACGCAGTATTTT. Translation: CSVDGLQADTQYF.

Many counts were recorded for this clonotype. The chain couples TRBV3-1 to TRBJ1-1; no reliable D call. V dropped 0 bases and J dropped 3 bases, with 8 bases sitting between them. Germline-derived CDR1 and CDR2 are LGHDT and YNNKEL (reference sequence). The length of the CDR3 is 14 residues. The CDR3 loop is CASSQERGYTEAFF. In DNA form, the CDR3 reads TGTGCCAGCAGCCAAGAACGGGGATACACTGAAGCTTTCTTT.